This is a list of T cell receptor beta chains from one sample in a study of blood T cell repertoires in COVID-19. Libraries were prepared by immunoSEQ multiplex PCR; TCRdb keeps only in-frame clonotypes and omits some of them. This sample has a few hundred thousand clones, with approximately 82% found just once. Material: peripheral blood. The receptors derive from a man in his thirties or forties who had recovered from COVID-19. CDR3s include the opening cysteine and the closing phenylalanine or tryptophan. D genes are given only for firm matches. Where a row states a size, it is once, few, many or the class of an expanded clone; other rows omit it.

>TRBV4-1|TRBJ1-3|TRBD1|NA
CASSQDRMDRGYTIYF
TGCGCCAGCAGCCAAGATCGCATGGACAGGGGGTACACCATATATTTT
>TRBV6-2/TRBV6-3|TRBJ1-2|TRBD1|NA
CASSLRDRDLYGYTF
TGTGCCAGCAGCCTAAGGGACAGGGACTTGTATGGCTACACCTTC
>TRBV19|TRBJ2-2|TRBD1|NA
CASMMGTGLGEDGELFF
TGTGCCAGTATGATGGGGACAGGGTTGGGAGAGGACGGGGAGCTGTTTTTT
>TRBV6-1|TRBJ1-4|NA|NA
CASSEGGGGPEKLFF
TGTGCCAGCAGTGAGGGAGGTGGAGGGCCTGAAAAACTGTTTTTT
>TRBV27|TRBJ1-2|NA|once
CASNPGGGSYGYTF
TGTGCCAGCAACCCTGGGGGGGGCAGCTATGGCTACACCTTC
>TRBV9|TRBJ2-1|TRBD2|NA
CASSPRGGAAEQFF
TGTGCCAGCAGCCCCCGCGGGGGGGCCGCTGAGCAGTTCTTC
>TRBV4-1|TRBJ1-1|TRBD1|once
CASSQAQGAWRNTEAFF
TGCGCTAGCAGCCAAGCACAGGGGGCATGGCGGAACACTGAAGCTTTCTTT
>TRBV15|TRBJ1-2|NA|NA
CATSREGEVGYTF
TGTGCCACCAGCAGAGAGGGGGAGGTTGGCTACACCTTC
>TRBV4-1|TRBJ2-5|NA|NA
CASSPTGRGQETQYF
TGCGCCAGCAGCCCGACAGGACGAGGCCAAGAGACCCAGTACTTC
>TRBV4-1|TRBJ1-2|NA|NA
CASSRGVGDENYGYTF
TGCGCCAGCAGCCGGGGGGTAGGGGATGAGAACTATGGCTACACCTTC
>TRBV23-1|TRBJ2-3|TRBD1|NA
CASSQTTGGGGTDTQYF
TGCGCCAGCAGTCAAACCACAGGGGGCGGCGGCACAGATACGCAGTATTTT
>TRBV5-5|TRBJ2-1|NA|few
CASSISKHEQFF
TGTGCCAGTTCCATTTCAAAGCATGAGCAGTTCTTC
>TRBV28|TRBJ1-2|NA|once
CASIRGRDGYTF
TGTGCCAGCATCAGGGGACGAGATGGCTACACCTTC
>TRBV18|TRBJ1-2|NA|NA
CASSPGDYGYTF
TGTGCCAGCTCACCCGGGGACTATGGCTACACCTTC
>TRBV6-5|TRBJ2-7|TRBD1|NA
CASSYSGAGGSYEQYF
TGTGCCAGCAGTTACAGTGGGGCAGGGGGCTCCTACGAGCAGTACTTC
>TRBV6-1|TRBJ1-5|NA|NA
CASSERYQPQHF
TGTGCCAGCAGTGAACGGTATCAGCCCCAGCATTTT
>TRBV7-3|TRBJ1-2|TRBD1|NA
CASSVSGGYGYTF
TGTGCCAGCAGCGTGTCAGGGGGTTATGGCTACACCTTC
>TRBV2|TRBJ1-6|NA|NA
CASTPTGGNSPLHF
TGTGCCAGCACCCCTACGGGAGGAAATTCACCCCTCCACTTT
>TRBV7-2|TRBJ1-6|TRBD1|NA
CASSAWTGSFGNSPLHF
TGTGCCAGCAGCGCTTGGACAGGGTCTTTTGGGAATTCACCCCTCCACTTT
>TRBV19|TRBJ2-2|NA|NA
CASSIEGLNTGELFF
TGTGCCAGTAGTATAGAAGGACTCAACACCGGGGAGCTGTTTTTT
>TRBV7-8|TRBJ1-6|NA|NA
CASSFPQGRNSPLHF
TGTGCCAGCAGCTTCCCACAGGGTCGTAATTCACCCCTCCACTTT
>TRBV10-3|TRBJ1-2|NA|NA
CASGEQGSNYGYTF
TGTGCCTCAGGGGAACAGGGAAGTAACTATGGCTACACCTTC
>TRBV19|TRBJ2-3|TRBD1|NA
CASSIGQGHTDTQYF
TGTGCCAGTAGTATCGGACAGGGACACACAGATACGCAGTATTTT
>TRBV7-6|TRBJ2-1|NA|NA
CASSLARDGSSYNEQFF
TGTGCCAGCAGCTTAGCGCGGGACGGTAGCTCCTACAATGAGCAGTTCTTC
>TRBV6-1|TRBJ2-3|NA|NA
CASSEATDSTDTQYF
TGTGCCAGCAGTGAAGCGACAGATTCCACAGATACGCAGTATTTT
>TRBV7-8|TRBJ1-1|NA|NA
CASSLGESTEAFF
TGTGCCAGCAGCTTAGGGGAGAGCACTGAAGCTTTCTTT
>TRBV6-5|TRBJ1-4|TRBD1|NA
CASSLAGGEKLFF
TGTGCCAGCAGTTTAGCAGGGGGCGAAAAACTGTTTTTT
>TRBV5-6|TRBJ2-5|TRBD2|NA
CASSARLAGGIETQYF
TGTGCCAGCAGCGCCAGACTAGCGGGGGGGATAGAGACCCAGTACTTC
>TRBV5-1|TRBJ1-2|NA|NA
CASSLDRDHTF
TGCGCCAGCAGCTTGGACAGGGACCACACCTTC
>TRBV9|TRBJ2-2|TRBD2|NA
CASSDGLAGGVRELFF
TGTGCCAGCAGCGACGGACTAGCGGGGGGGGTAAGGGAGCTGTTTTTT
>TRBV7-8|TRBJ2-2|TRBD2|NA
CASSPRPIRLADTGELFF
TGTGCCAGCAGCCCCCGCCCGATCCGACTAGCGGATACCGGGGAGCTGTTTTTT
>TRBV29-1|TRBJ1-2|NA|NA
CSVEDRSGYTF
TGCAGCGTTGAAGACCGGAGTGGCTACACCTTC
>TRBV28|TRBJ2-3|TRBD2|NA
CASSSKTSGGRNTQYF
TGTGCCAGCAGTTCCAAGACTAGCGGGGGCAGGAATACGCAGTATTTT
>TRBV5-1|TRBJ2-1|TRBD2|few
CASSLLSSGENEQFF
TGCGCCAGCAGCTTGTTGTCTAGCGGGGAAAACGAGCAGTTCTTC
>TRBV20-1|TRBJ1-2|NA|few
CSALNGYTF
TGCAGTGCTCTAAATGGCTACACCTTC
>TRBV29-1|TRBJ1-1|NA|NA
CSVQDSHTEAFF
TGCAGCGTACAAGACAGCCACACTGAAGCTTTCTTT
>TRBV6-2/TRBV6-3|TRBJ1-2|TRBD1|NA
CASSISDRGRYGYTF
TGTGCCAGCAGTATATCGGACAGGGGCCGATATGGCTACACCTTC
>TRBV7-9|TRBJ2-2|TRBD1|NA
CASSYRTGTGELFF
TGTGCCAGCAGCTACCGGACAGGAACCGGGGAGCTGTTTTTT
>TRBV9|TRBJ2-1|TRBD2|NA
CASSVEISGVHNEQFF
TGTGCCAGCAGCGTAGAGATTAGCGGGGTGCACAATGAGCAGTTCTTC
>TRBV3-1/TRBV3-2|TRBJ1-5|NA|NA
CASSQDTVNQPQHF
TGTGCCAGCAGCCAAGACACAGTCAATCAGCCCCAGCATTTT
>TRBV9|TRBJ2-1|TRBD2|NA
CASSGLAGINEQFF
TGTGCCAGCAGCGGACTAGCGGGGATAAATGAGCAGTTCTTC
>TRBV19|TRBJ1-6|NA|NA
CASSIPGQLNSPLHF
TGTGCCAGTAGTATCCCGGGACAACTAAATTCACCCCTCCACTTT
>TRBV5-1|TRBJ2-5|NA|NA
CASSLASREGETQYF
TGCGCCAGCAGCTTGGCTTCCAGGGAAGGGGAGACCCAGTACTTC
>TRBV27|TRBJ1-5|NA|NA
CASSMEGVSNQPQHF
TGTGCCAGCAGCATGGAAGGGGTGAGCAATCAGCCCCAGCATTTT